This TCR beta chain was captured by sequencing in a study of radiation and T cells in renal cell carcinoma. Here immunoSEQ multiplex PCR was the method, and the copy in TCRdb shows in-frame clones only, minus some. This table has about 100,000 clones, 80% to 90% appearing once. The time point here: blood 4 weeks post-SBRT, at nephrectomy. This sample's treatment: 15 Gy SBRT to primary tumor, nephrectomy 4 weeks later. The patient's renal cell carcinoma had clear cell pathology. This CDR3 is 16 amino acids long. CDR1 and CDR2 from the germline V gene are MNHNS and SASEGT. V lost 0 bases to trimming and J lost 0 bases, with 12 bases between them.

The gene calls are TRBV6-1 and TRBJ2-7; D is perhaps TRBD2 (6 bases). This material consisted of blood, taken from a patient whose treatment included radiotherapy and nephrectomy. The clonotype comes from a man between 60 and 75 years old with renal cell carcinoma. The CDR3 region has the DNA TGTGCCAGCAGTGAAGCCTGGGACTTCCCCTCCTACGAGCAGTACTTC. Protein product: CASSEAWDFPSYEQYF.